This TCR beta chain was observed in a study of cytomegalovirus exposure and HLA in healthy donors. Overall study results and limits: Later analysis suggested links between common viral pathogens and several top significant clusters. Accounts indicate the classifier identified cytomegalovirus status with strong specificity and sensitivity. In vitro testing confirmed a few CMV-associated chains as specific for CMV antigens.

J gave up 7 bases and V 4 bases, and 19 bases lay outside the gene matches. CDR3 length equals 20 residues. Germline V gene data show CDR1 as LGHNA and CDR2 as YNFKEQ. With regard to this clone: Its antigen is unidentified. Other DNA sequences within the sample encode an identical CDR3.

PCR primers comprised 60 Vbeta and 13 Jbeta primers. Here immunoSEQ multiplex PCR was the method, and the copy in TCRdb shows in-frame clones only, minus some. Of roughly 150,000 clones in the sample, approximately 81% were seen once. The rearrangement joins TRBV4-2 to TRBJ2-7; 16 positions match TRBD2. This clonotype was sampled from a boy younger than 10 in good health and CMV-seronegative. Specimen: PBMCs. Here the CDR3 DNA reads TGTGCCAGCAGCCGGGAGAGTCCCGGGACTAGCGGGAGGGGGGGTGGAGAGCAGTACTTC. Translated, it gives CASSRESPGTSGRGGGEQYF.